This T cell receptor beta chain stems from a study of long-term antiretroviral therapy in people with HIV. Overall study findings and caveats: Older ART regimens were possibly in use when the blood was collected between the mid-2000s and the late 2010s.

With survey level as its setting, the immunoSEQ assay was v3.0. The table came from immunoSEQ multiplex PCR; TCRdb's copy has only in-frame clones and leaves some out. The sample contains 10,000 to 15,000 clones, around 89% of which appear only once. Note on this clone: Its antigen is unidentified.

Roughly 1-10 million cryopreserved PBMC were held in samples before DNA extraction. This clonotype was obtained from a woman aged 40 to 55 with HIV. The sample here was unsorted PBMCs, taken 2.1 years after starting antiretroviral therapy.

The CDR3 nucleotides read TGTGCCAGCCGGCGACAGGCGCTGGACGAGCAGTACTTC. Translation gives CASRRQALDEQYF. The rearrangement joins TRBV2 to TRBJ2-7, with D possibly matching TRBD1 (6 bases). The germline gives CDR1 SNHLY, CDR2 FYNNEI. The V end lost 8 bases, the J end lost 5 bases, and 16 bases lay between the germline ends. This CDR3 contains 13 residues.